This is a list of T cell receptor beta chains from one sample in a study of T cell clonotyping in hematopoietic cell transplantation. Profiled with immunoSEQ multiplex PCR; TCRdb holds only in-frame clones, not every one. This table holds thousands of clones, 94% found once. The specimen was peripheral blood mononuclear cells, collected 30 days after allogeneic stem cell transplant. The receptors stem from a male patient aged 60-70 years who had an allogeneic stem cell transplant from an unrelated donor, so T cells may come from the graft donor. Some clones in this sample may be carry-over from other donors' samples. CDR3s include the opening cysteine and the closing phenylalanine or tryptophan. Fields, in order: D gene, V gene, J gene, clone size, CDR3 DNA, CDR3 protein. A D gene is named only where the DNA matches it firmly. Not all rows give a size; the values are once, few, many and, for expanded clones, a class.

d_gene: NA
v_gene: TRBV28
j_gene: TRBJ2-7
abundance: NA
CDR3nt: TGTGCCAGCAGTTCTGCGGGACACCACTCCTACGAGCAGTACTTC
CDR3aa: CASSSAGHHSYEQYF

d_gene: NA
v_gene: TRBV7-2
j_gene: TRBJ1-5
abundance: NA
CDR3nt: TGTGCCAGCAGCTTCCCCAGTCAGCCCCAGCATTTT
CDR3aa: CASSFPSQPQHF

d_gene: TRBD1
v_gene: TRBV19
j_gene: TRBJ2-3
abundance: NA
CDR3nt: TGTGCCAGTAGCGACAGGGGAACAGATACGCAGTATTTT
CDR3aa: CASSDRGTDTQYF

d_gene: NA
v_gene: TRBV21-1
j_gene: TRBJ2-2
abundance: once
CDR3nt: TGTGCCAGCGGCGACAGGGGCCCGAACACCGGGGAGCTGTTTTTT
CDR3aa: CASGDRGPNTGELFF

d_gene: TRBD2
v_gene: TRBV5-1
j_gene: TRBJ2-1
abundance: NA
CDR3nt: TGCGCCAGCAGCTTGGTCCCCGGACTAGCGAACAATGAGCAGTTCTTC
CDR3aa: CASSLVPGLANNEQFF

d_gene: NA
v_gene: TRBV6-1
j_gene: TRBJ2-4
abundance: NA
CDR3nt: TGTGCCAGCAGTGATCGACAGGACCTTCAGTACTTC
CDR3aa: CASSDRQDLQYF

d_gene: NA
v_gene: TRBV6-6
j_gene: TRBJ1-1
abundance: NA
CDR3nt: TGTGCCAGCAGCGAGAGAGGGTGGAACACTGAAGCTTTCTTT
CDR3aa: CASSERGWNTEAFF

d_gene: TRBD2
v_gene: TRBV7-2
j_gene: TRBJ2-1
abundance: NA
CDR3nt: TGTGCCAGCAGCTTAGACGGAGCGGGATACAATGAGCAGTTCTTC
CDR3aa: CASSLDGAGYNEQFF

d_gene: NA
v_gene: TRBV2
j_gene: TRBJ2-5
abundance: once
CDR3nt: TGTGCCAGCAGGACGGATTCCCAAGAGACCCAGTACTTC
CDR3aa: CASRTDSQETQYF

d_gene: NA
v_gene: TRBV14
j_gene: TRBJ1-2
abundance: once
CDR3nt: TGTGCCAGCAGCCCTCCGGGACGGAACTATGGCTACACCTTC
CDR3aa: CASSPPGRNYGYTF

d_gene: NA
v_gene: TRBV11-3
j_gene: TRBJ1-1
abundance: NA
CDR3nt: TGTGCCAGCAGCTTCGCGGGGAACACTGAAGCTTTCTTT
CDR3aa: CASSFAGNTEAFF